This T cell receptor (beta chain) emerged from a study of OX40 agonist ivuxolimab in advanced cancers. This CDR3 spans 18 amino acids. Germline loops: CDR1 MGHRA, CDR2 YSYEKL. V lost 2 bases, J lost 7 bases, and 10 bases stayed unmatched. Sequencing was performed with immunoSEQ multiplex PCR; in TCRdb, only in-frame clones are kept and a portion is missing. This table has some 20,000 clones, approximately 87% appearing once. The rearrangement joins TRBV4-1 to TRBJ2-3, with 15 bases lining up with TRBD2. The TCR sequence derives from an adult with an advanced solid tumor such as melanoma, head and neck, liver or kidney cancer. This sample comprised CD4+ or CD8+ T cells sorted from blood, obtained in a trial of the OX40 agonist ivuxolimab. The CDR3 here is CASSQPGLAGGSSYTQYF. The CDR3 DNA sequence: TGCGCCAGCAGCCAACCGGGACTAGCGGGAGGTTCCTCTTATACGCAGTATTTT.